What follows are 6 T cell receptor beta chains derived from one specimen sequenced in a study of blood T cell repertoires in COVID-19 (dated by TCRdb to the early 2020s). Receptor libraries were prepared by the immunoSEQ multiplex PCR assay. TCRdb's version of the immuneACCESS table is confined to in-frame rearrangements and falls short of the full clone set. An unresolved V gene accounts for under half of the shortfall where checked; the remainder is of unknown origin. The sample contains some 44,000 clones, nearly 90% of them found a single time. The ten largest clones capture less than 3% of the sample. Material: peripheral blood. These receptor sequences come from a human donor in a cohort sampled during active COVID-19.

The chain combines TRBV29-1 with TRBJ1-2; 8 bases align to TRBD1. The CDR3 has 14 amino acids. Germline V CDR1 and CDR2: SQVTM, ANQGSEA. The V segment lost 7 bases and the J segment 2 bases; nucleotides outside the gene matches: 9. CDR3 in amino acids: CSAGPGQDNYGYTF. CDR3 DNA: TGCAGCGCCGGCCCGGGACAGGACAACTATGGCTACACCTTC. Combining the CDR3 with reference TRBV29-1 and TRBJ1-2 gives the whole variable domain SAVISQKPSRDICQRGTSLTIQCQVDSQVTMMFWYRQQPGQSLTLIATANQGSEATYESGFVIDKFPISRPNLTFSTLTVSNMSPEDSSIYLCSAGPGQDNYGYTFGSGTRLTVV.

V usage is TRBV5-8 and J usage is TRBJ2-2; TRBD2 matches at 7 bases. The V segment lost 3 bases and the J segment 4 bases; nucleotides outside the gene matches: 12. The germline V gene has CDR1 SGHTS and CDR2 YDEGEE. The CDR3 contains 17 residues. This CDR3 reads CASSWEASGGITGELFF. The CDR3 DNA follows: TGTGCCAGCAGCTGGGAGGCTTCGGGGGGTATCACCGGGGAGCTGTTTTTT.

CDR3 protein: CASSQPRDRGYEQYF. The CDR3 DNA reads as TGTGCCAGCAGCCAACCCCGTGACAGGGGCTACGAGCAGTACTTC. The chain employs TRBV3-1 (or the pseudogene TRBV3-2) and TRBJ2-7; 8 bases map to TRBD1. This CDR3 is built from 15 residues. The trim removed 2 bases at V and 3 bases at J, leaving 6 bases unmatched. From germline, CDR1 is LGHDT and CDR2 YNNKEL (reference sequence).

This clone was counted a single time. This chain links TRBV7-8 with TRBJ2-1; maybe TRBD2 (5 bases). The CDR3 totals 15 residues. Between the trimmed V and J ends, which lost 0 bases and 5 bases, there was a span of 11 bases. Germline V CDR1 and CDR2: SGHVS, FQNEAQ. The chain's CDR3 is CASSLAPRRNNEQFF. CDR3 in DNA: TGTGCCAGCAGCTTAGCTCCGCGGAGGAACAATGAGCAGTTCTTC. The variable domain in full, with the rest retrieved from reference TRBV7-8 and TRBJ2-1, is GAGVSQSPRYKVAKRGQDVALRCDPISGHVSLFWYQQALGQGPEFLTYFQNEAQLDKSGLPSDRFFAERPEGSVSTLKIQRTQQEDSAVYLCASSLAPRRNNEQFFGPGTRLTVL.

CDR3 sequence (DNA): TGTGCCAGCAGTCCCATCGGGGCAGATACGCAGTATTTT. The encoded protein is CASSPIGADTQYF. The chain employs TRBV7-3 and TRBJ2-3; perhaps TRBD2 as D (5 bases). The ends were cut back, 6 bases at V and 4 bases at J, with 11 bases in the middle. CDR1 SGHTA and CDR2 FQGTGA come from the germline V gene. CDR3 length equals 13 residues.

Written as DNA, the CDR3 is TGTGCCAGCAGACGGGACGGACTAATGAACACTGAAGCTTTCTTT. Encoded protein: CASRRDGLMNTEAFF. The chain combines TRBV7-8 with TRBJ1-1; a weak D match, TRBD1 (5 bases). Germline V CDR1 and CDR2: SGHVS, FQNEAQ. The V end was cut by 6 bases, the J end by 0 bases, with 14 bases between. The CDR3 runs to 15 residues.